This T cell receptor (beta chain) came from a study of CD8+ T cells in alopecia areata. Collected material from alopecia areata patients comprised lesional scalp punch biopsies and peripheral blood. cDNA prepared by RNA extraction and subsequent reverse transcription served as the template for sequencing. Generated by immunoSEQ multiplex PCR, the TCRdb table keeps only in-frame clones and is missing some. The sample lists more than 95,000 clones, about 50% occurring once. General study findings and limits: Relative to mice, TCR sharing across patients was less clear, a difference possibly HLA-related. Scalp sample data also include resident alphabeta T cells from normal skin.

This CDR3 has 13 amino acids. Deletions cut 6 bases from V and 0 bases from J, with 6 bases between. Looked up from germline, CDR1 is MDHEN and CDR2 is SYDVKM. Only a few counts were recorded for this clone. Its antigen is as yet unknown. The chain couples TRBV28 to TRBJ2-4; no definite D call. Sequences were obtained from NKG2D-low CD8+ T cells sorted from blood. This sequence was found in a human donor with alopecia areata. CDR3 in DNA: TGTGCCAGCAGCGACAAAGCCAAAAACATTCAGTACTTC. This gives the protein CASSDKAKNIQYF.